This T cell receptor (beta chain) was documented in a study of blood T cell repertoires in COVID-19. Overall study: The study drew acute and convalescent COVID-19 samples from the United States, Italy and Spain. T cells, B-cell-depleted T cells, or PBMCs supplied cDNA or gDNA.

Authors' analysis steps: Amplifying reference gene primers gave estimates of nucleated cell counts. Sequencing used immunoSEQ multiplex PCR; TCRdb keeps in-frame clones, though not all of them. V and J calls and clone size come straight from that table; D and trimming were deduced from the DNA. The table shows 150,000 to 200,000 clones, with around 86% occurring only once. Germline CDR1 and CDR2: LGHDT and YNNKEL (reference sequence). Trimming cost V 6 bases and J 1 base; bases outside gene matches: 16. The CDR3 sequence is 19 residues long. This chain links TRBV3-1 (or the pseudogene TRBV3-2) with TRBJ2-7; 12 bases are a match to TRBD2. Material: peripheral blood. This receptor was taken from a man in his 60s with acute or convalescent COVID-19. The CDR3 loop is CASSPHRDGLAGFSYEQYF. The DNA of the CDR3 is TGTGCCAGCAGTCCCCATAGGGACGGACTAGCGGGATTTTCCTACGAGCAGTACTTC.